This passage covers 23 T cell receptor beta chains from one sample sequenced in a study of OX40 agonist ivuxolimab in advanced cancers. Clones were sequenced by immunoSEQ multiplex PCR, and TCRdb holds only the in-frame ones, with some missing. The table records over 35,000 clones, about 86% of them present only once. The material sequenced was CD4+ or CD8+ T cells sorted from blood, taken in a trial of the OX40 agonist ivuxolimab. The receptors here all came from an adult with an advanced solid tumor such as melanoma, head and neck, liver or kidney cancer.

The V gene is TRBV27, the J gene TRBJ2-1; 9 bases are a match to TRBD1. Germline-derived CDR1 and CDR2 are MNHEY and SMNVEV (reference sequence). V lost 4 bases, J lost 2 bases, and 3 bases stayed unmatched. CDR3 length: 15 amino acids. The CDR3 sequence: CASSSGTGTYNEQFF. The CDR3 DNA is TGTGCCAGCAGTTCCGGGACAGGGACCTACAATGAGCAGTTCTTC.

This rearrangement joins TRBV5-1 to TRBJ1-3, with D perhaps TRBD1 (5 bases). The length of the CDR3 is 15 residues. Germline V gives CDR1 SGHRS, CDR2 YFSETQ. Trimming removed 0 bases at V and 0 bases at J, with 7 bases between. The CDR3 loop is CASSLDRGSGNTIYF. The DNA of the CDR3 is TGCGCCAGCAGCTTGGATAGGGGCTCTGGAAACACCATATATTTT.

In DNA form, the CDR3 reads TGTGCCAGCACTCTCCGGGACAGGGGGTATGCAGATACGCAGTATTTT. It codes for CASTLRDRGYADTQYF. The chain carries TRBV2 and TRBJ2-3; TRBD1 aligns across 11 bases. Germline values: CDR1 SNHLY, CDR2 FYNNEI. The CDR3 runs to 16 residues. V was clipped by 7 bases and J by 4 bases; unmatched bases: 10.

The rearrangement joins TRBV28 to TRBJ1-5, with D possibly TRBD1 on 5 matching bases. V shed 6 bases and J shed 4 bases, with 13 bases lying between them. The CDR3 has 14 amino acids. CDR1 is MDHEN and CDR2 is SYDVKM in the germline V gene. The CDR3 nucleotides read TGTGCCAGCAGCATTGAGGGGAGGAATCAGCCCCAGCATTTT. Translating gives CASSIEGRNQPQHF.

This clone was seen at least ten times. This chain joins TRBV4-2 and TRBJ2-7, with TRBD2 as a possible D gene (6 bases). Germline CDR1 reads LGHNA; CDR2 reads YNFKEQ. Trimming left V 4 bases short and J 7 bases short, with 17 bases between. The CDR3 covers 14 residues. The CDR3 loop reads CASSPGLQSGEQYV. As DNA, the CDR3 is TGTGCCAGCAGCCCAGGACTACAGAGCGGGGAGCAGTACGTC.

The gene calls are TRBV2 and TRBJ1-1; 9 bases fit TRBD1. CDR3 length: 15 residues. Germline V gene lookup returns CDR1 SNHLY and CDR2 FYNNEI. V trimming: 4 bases; J trimming: 2 bases; junction bases outside the gene matches: 5. The chain's CDR3 is CASSGGTGPNTEAFF. The CDR3 DNA reads as TGTGCCAGCAGTGGTGGGACAGGGCCAAACACTGAAGCTTTCTTT. Drawing the rest from reference TRBV2 and TRBJ1-1, the complete variable domain is EPEVTQTPSHQVTQMGQEVILRCVPISNHLYFYWYRQILGQKVEFLVSFYNNEISEKSEIFDDQFSVERPDGSNFTLKIRSTKLEDSAMYFCASSGGTGPNTEAFFGQGTRLTVV.

The gene calls are TRBV6-6 and TRBJ2-7; 11 bases map to TRBD2. The CDR3 sequence is 15 residues long. Looked up from germline, CDR1 is MNHNY and CDR2 is SVGAGI (reference sequence). V lost 7 bases, J lost 3 bases, and 8 bases stayed unmatched. The CDR3 region is CASTPLAGELYEQYF. The DNA for the CDR3 is TGTGCCAGCACCCCACTAGCGGGGGAGCTCTACGAGCAGTACTTC.

The chain links TRBV27 to TRBJ1-2; 10 bases match TRBD1. V was pared by 4 bases and J by 4 bases, with 6 bases of the junction left unmatched. The CDR3 sequence is 15 residues long. CDR1 is MNHEY and CDR2 is SMNVEV in the germline V gene (reference sequence). The CDR3: CASSSDRGLVYGYTF. The CDR3 nucleotides read TGTGCCAGCAGTTCTGACAGGGGGCTGGTCTATGGCTACACCTTC.

The rearrangement joins TRBV27 to TRBJ2-7; no clear D gene. There are 14 residues in the CDR3. Germline CDR1 is MNHEY and CDR2 is SMNVEV (reference sequence). V gave up 3 bases and J gave up 2 bases, with 11 bases separating them. In DNA, the CDR3 is TGTGCCAGCAGTTTGGGTCAGGTGGCCTACGAGCAGTACTTC. Translating gives CASSLGQVAYEQYF.

This chain links TRBV18 with TRBJ2-7, with D tentatively TRBD2 (5 bases). V gave up 3 bases and J gave up 4 bases, with 16 bases separating them. Per the germline V gene, CDR1 is KGHSH and CDR2 is LQKENI. CDR3 size: 15 residues. The CDR3 reads CASSPTGLEGYEQYV. The CDR3 bases are TGTGCCAGCTCACCCACCGGGCTTGAGGGTTACGAGCAGTACGTC.

This clone appeared many times. V usage is TRBV6-5 and J usage is TRBJ1-2; possible D gene TRBD1, 6 bases. V lost 6 bases and J 2 bases, leaving 16 bases between the germline ends. This CDR3 is built from 15 residues. Per germline, CDR1 MNHEY and CDR2 SVGAGI. The CDR3, as DNA: TGTGCCAGCAGCAGCCTTTTGGACAGCAACTATGGCTACACCTTC. The encoded protein is CASSSLLDSNYGYTF.

This chain uses TRBV7-3 with TRBJ2-3; D is unclear. V was cut by 1 base and J by 0 bases, with 8 bases left in between. Germline V gives CDR1 SGHTA, CDR2 FQGTGA. The CDR3 has 15 amino acids. In DNA form, the CDR3 reads TGTGCCAGCAGCTTAAATGAAGGAAGCACAGATACGCAGTATTTT. This encodes CASSLNEGSTDTQYF.

The chain links TRBV9 to TRBJ1-4; D is possibly TRBD1 (6 bases). The V end was cut by 5 bases, the J end by 3 bases, with 14 bases between. This CDR3 has 15 amino acids. Germline V gene data show CDR1 as SGDLS and CDR2 as YYNGEE. The CDR3 loop reads CASSKGGLANEKLFF. The CDR3, as DNA: TGTGCCAGCAGTAAAGGGGGGTTGGCTAATGAAAAACTGTTTTTT.

This clone was recorded once. This chain uses TRBV10-3 with TRBJ1-1; 7 bases agree with TRBD1. This CDR3 comprises 19 residues. CDR1 and CDR2 from the germline V gene are ENHRY and SYGVKD. Unmatched junction bases numbered 16, after V lost 0 bases and J lost 3 bases. The CDR3 bases are TGTGCCATCAGTGAGTCGTCATGGGGAGGCAGGGGGGAGGACACTGAAGCTTTCTTT. Translation gives CAISESSWGGRGEDTEAFF.

This clone came up many times. Written as DNA, the CDR3 is TGTGCCAGCAGCTTAGGGGTCACCCAACGAGAGACCCAGTACTTC. The encoded protein is CASSLGVTQRETQYF. The chain uses TRBV7-9 and TRBJ2-5; D unclear. The CDR3 is 15 residues long. Trimming took 1 base from V and 4 from J, leaving 13 bases between them. From germline, CDR1 is SEHNR and CDR2 FQNEAQ (reference sequence). The full variable domain, with the rest looked up from reference TRBV7-9 and TRBJ2-5, is DTGVSQNPRHKITKRGQNVTFRCDPISEHNRLYWYRQTLGQGPEFLTYFQNEAQLEKSRLLSDRFSAERPKGSFSTLEIQRTEQGDSAMYLCASSLGVTQRETQYFGPGTRLLVL.

The V gene is TRBV7-9, the J gene TRBJ2-3; D tentatively reads TRBD1 or TRBD2 (5 bases each). V was trimmed by 3 bases and J by 3 bases, leaving 7 bases between them. The germline gives CDR1 SEHNR, CDR2 FQNEAQ (reference sequence). The CDR3 is 13 amino acids. CDR3: CASSLGRTDTQYF. CDR3 in DNA: TGTGCCAGCAGCTTGGGACGAACAGATACGCAGTATTTT.

The chain employs TRBV7-8 and TRBJ1-3; 7 bases map to TRBD1. Germline assignment: CDR1 SGHVS and CDR2 FQNEAQ. The CDR3 spans 14 residues. Germline trimming cut 2 bases from V and 2 bases from J; bases unmatched to any gene: 0. The DNA for the CDR3 is TGTGCCAGCAGCTTACAGGGGGCTGGAAACACCATATATTTT. Its translation is CASSLQGAGNTIYF.

J is TRBJ2-2 and V is TRBV7-9; TRBD1 might be the D (6 bases). The CDR3 loop spans 15 amino acids. Germline V CDR1 and CDR2: SEHNR, FQNEAQ (reference sequence). Trimming removed 7 bases at V and 7 bases at J, with 19 bases between. CDR3 bases: TGTGCCAGCAACACCTACAGGGATATAAGCGGGGAGCTGTTTTTT. Protein product: CASNTYRDISGELFF.

This clone is medium-sized (0.01 to 0.1%) in the sample. This chain joins TRBV20-1 and TRBJ2-5, with unresolved D. The germline gives CDR1 DFQATT, CDR2 SNEGSKA (reference sequence). V lost 3 bases and J lost 5, with 4 bases in between. The CDR3 contains 10 residues. Written as DNA, the CDR3 is TGCAGTGCTAGCGACGAGACCCAGTACTTC. Encoded protein: CSASDETQYF.

V gene TRBV2 combines with J gene TRBJ1-1, with D possibly being TRBD1 (5 bases). V was trimmed by 8 bases and J by 4 bases, leaving 17 bases between them. In germline, CDR1 is SNHLY, CDR2 FYNNEI. CDR3 length equals 14 residues. DNA for the CDR3: TGTGCCAGCCTGGATAGGTGGGGGGGCACTGAAGCTTTCTTT. This sequence encodes CASLDRWGGTEAFF. Combining the CDR3 with reference TRBV2 and TRBJ1-1 gives the whole variable domain EPEVTQTPSHQVTQMGQEVILRCVPISNHLYFYWYRQILGQKVEFLVSFYNNEISEKSEIFDDQFSVERPDGSNFTLKIRSTKLEDSAMYFCASLDRWGGTEAFFGQGTRLTVV.

The chain combines TRBV28 with TRBJ2-7; D ambiguous. This CDR3 contains 11 residues. V was cut by 6 bases and J by 6 bases, with 9 bases left in between. CDR1 and CDR2 (germline): MDHEN, SYDVKM. The CDR3 spells CASSPAIEQYF. CDR3 coding DNA: TGTGCCAGCAGCCCGGCCATCGAGCAGTACTTC.

This clone was counted only a few times. The chain is built from TRBV4-1 and TRBJ2-3; D remains unclear. The CDR3 spans 14 residues. V gave up 1 base and J gave up 3 bases, with 8 bases separating them. CDR1 and CDR2 from the germline V gene are MGHRA and YSYEKL. The CDR3, as DNA: TGCGCCAGCAGCCAAGCGCTAGGAACAGATACGCAGTATTTT. This translates into CASSQALGTDTQYF.

The V and J genes are TRBV6-1 and TRBJ1-6, with D possibly matching TRBD1 (6 bases). The CDR3 extends over 18 amino acids. The V gene's germline CDR1 is MNHNS and CDR2 SASEGT. V dropped 1 base and J dropped 2 bases, with 15 bases sitting between them. The CDR3 DNA sequence: TGTGCCAGCAGTGAAGAGGGGGGGGGCCTCACCTATAATTCACCCCTCCACTTT. It yields the protein CASSEEGGGLTYNSPLHF.